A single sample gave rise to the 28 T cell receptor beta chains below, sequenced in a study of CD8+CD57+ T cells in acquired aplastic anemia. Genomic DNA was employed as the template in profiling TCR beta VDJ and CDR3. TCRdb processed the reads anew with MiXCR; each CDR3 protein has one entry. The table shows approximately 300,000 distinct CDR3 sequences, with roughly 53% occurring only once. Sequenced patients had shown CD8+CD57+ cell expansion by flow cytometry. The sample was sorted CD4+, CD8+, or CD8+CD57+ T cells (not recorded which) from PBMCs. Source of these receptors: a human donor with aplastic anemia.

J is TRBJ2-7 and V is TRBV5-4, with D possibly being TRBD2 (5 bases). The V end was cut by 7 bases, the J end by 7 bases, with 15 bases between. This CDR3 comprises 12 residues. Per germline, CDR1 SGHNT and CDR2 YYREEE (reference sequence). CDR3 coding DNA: TGTGCCAGCCGGGGAGATGAGTGGGAGCAGTACTTC. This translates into CASRGDEWEQYF. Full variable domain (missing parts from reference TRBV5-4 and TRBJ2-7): ETGVTQSPTHLIKTRGQQVTLRCSSQSGHNTVSWYQQALGQGPQFIFQYYREEENGRGNFPPRFSGLQFPNYSSELNVNALELDDSALYLCASRGDEWEQYFGPGTRLTVT.

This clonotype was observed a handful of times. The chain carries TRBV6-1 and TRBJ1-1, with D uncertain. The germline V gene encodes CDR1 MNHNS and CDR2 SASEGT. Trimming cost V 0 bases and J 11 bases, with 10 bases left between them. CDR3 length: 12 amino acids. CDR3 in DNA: TGTGCCAGCAGTGAAGCGCGGGGTAAGGCTTTCTTT. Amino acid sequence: CASSEARGKAFF.

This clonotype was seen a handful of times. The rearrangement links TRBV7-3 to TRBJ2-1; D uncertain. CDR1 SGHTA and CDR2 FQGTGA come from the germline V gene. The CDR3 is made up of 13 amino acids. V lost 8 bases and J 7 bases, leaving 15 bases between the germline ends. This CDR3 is CASPDRRGNEQFF. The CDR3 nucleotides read TGTGCCAGCCCGGATAGGCGCGGTAATGAGCAGTTCTTC. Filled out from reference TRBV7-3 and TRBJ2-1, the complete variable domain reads GAGVSQTPSNKVTEKGKYVELRCDPISGHTALYWYRQSLGQGPEFLIYFQGTGAADDSGLPNDRFFAVRPEGSVSTLKIQRTERGDSAVYLCASPDRRGNEQFFGPGTRLTVL.

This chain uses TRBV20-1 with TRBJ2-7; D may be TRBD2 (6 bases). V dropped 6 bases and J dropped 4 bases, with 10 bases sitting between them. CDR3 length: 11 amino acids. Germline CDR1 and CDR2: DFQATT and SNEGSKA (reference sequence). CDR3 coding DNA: TGCAGTGCCCCCCGGGGGTACGAGCAGTACTTC. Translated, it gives CSAPRGYEQYF.

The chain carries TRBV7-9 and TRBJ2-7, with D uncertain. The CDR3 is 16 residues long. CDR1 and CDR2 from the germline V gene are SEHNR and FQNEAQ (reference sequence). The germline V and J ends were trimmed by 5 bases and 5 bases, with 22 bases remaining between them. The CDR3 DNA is TGTGCCAGCAGCCCCAGGACCCAGTTGGCCGGCGACGAGCAGTACTTC. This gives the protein CASSPRTQLAGDEQYF.

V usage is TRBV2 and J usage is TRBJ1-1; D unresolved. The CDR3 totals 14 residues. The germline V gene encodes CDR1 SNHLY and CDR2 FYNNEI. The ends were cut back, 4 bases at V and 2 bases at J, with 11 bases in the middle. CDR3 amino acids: CASSANSANTEAFF. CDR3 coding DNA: TGTGCCAGCAGTGCCAATTCAGCTAACACTGAAGCTTTCTTT.

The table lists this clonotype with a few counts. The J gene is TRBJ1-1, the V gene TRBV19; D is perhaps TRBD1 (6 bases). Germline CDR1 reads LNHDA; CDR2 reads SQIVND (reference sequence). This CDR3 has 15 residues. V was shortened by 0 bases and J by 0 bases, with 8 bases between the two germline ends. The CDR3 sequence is CASSIDTGMNTEAFF. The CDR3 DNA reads TGTGCCAGTAGTATAGATACAGGGATGAACACTGAAGCTTTCTTT. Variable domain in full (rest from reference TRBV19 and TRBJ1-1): DGGITQSPKYLFRKEGQNVTLSCEQNLNHDAMYWYRQDPGQGLRLIYYSQIVNDFQKGDIAEGYSVSREKKESFPLTVTSAQKNPTAFYLCASSIDTGMNTEAFFGQGTRLTVV.

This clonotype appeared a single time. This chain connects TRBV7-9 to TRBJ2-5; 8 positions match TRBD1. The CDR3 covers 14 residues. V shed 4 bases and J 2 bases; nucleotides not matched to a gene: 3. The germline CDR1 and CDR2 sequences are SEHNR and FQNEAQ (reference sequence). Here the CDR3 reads CASSSWTGQETQYF. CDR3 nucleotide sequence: TGTGCCAGCAGCTCATGGACAGGGCAAGAGACCCAGTACTTC.

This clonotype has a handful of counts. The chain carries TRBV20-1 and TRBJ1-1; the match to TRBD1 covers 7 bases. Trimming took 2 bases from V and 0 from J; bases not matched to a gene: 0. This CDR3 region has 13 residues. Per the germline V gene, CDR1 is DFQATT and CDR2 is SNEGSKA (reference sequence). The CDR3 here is CSARTGVNTEAFF. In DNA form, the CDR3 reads TGCAGTGCTAGAACAGGGGTGAACACTGAAGCTTTCTTT.

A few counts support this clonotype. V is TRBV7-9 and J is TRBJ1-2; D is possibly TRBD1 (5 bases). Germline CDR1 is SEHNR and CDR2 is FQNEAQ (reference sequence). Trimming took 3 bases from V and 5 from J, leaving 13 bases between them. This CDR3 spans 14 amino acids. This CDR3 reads CASSFRGVEYGYTF. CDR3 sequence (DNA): TGTGCCAGCAGCTTTCGGGGGGTTGAGTATGGCTACACCTTC.

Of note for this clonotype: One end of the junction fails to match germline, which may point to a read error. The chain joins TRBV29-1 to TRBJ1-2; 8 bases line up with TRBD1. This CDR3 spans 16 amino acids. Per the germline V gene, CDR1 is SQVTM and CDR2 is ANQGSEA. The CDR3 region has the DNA TGCAGCGTCTCAGAGCTGACCGGACAGGGTAGAAATGGCTACAACTTC. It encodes CSVSELTGQGRNGYNF. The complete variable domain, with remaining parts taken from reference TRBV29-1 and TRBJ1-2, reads SAVISQKPSRDICQRGTSLTIQCQVDSQVTMMFWYRQQPGQSLTLIATANQGSEATYESGFVIDKFPISRPNLTFSTLTVSNMSPEDSSIYLCSVSELTGQGRNGYNFGSGTRLTVV.

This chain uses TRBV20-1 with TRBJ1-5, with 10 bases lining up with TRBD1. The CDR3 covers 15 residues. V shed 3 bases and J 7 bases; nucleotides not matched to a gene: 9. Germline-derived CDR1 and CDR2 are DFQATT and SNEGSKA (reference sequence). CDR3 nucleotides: TGCAGTGCTAGGGAGACAGGGGGCGCCGGGCAGCCCCAGCATTTT. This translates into CSARETGGAGQPQHF.

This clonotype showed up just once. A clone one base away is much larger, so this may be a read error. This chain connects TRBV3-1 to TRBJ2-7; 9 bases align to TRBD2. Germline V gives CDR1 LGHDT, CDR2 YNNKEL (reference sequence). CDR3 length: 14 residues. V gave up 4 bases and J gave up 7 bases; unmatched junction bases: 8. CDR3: CASSPLGLASEQYF. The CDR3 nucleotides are TGTGCCAGCAGCCCGCTTGGACTAGCGAGTGAGCAGTACTTC.

DNA for the CDR3: TGCAGTGCTAGAGATCACAGGACCAGAACCTACGAGCAGTACTTC. It specifies CSARDHRTRTYEQYF. The chain recombines TRBV20-1 with TRBJ2-7; D perhaps matches TRBD1 (5 bases). This CDR3 comprises 15 residues. In germline, CDR1 is DFQATT, CDR2 SNEGSKA (reference sequence). Trimming removed 0 bases from V and 2 bases from J, with 14 bases in between.

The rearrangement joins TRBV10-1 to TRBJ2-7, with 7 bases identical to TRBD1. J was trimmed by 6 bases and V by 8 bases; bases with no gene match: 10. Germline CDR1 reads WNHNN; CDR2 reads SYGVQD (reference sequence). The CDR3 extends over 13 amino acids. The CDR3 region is CASLGRGTCEQYF. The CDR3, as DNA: TGCGCCAGCTTAGGCAGGGGGACCTGCGAGCAGTACTTC.

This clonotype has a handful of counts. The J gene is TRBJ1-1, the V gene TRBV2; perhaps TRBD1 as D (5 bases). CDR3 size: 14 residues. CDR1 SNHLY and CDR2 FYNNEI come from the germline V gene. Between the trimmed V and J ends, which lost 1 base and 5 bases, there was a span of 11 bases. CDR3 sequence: CASSEVGRATEAFF. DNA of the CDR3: TGTGCCAGCAGTGAAGTCGGCAGGGCGACTGAAGCTTTCTTT.

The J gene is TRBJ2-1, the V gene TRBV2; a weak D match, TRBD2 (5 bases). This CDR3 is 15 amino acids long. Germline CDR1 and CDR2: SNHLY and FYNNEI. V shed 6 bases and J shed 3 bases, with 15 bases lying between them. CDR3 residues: CASSKTWTDYNEQFF. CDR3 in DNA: TGTGCCAGCAGCAAGACCTGGACTGACTACAATGAGCAGTTCTTC.

The CDR3 loop is CASLGTGDNEQFF. In DNA, the CDR3 is TGTGCCAGCTTAGGGACAGGGGACAATGAGCAGTTCTTC. This sequence joins TRBV6-1 and TRBJ2-1, with 10 bases that match TRBD1. CDR1 and CDR2 (germline): MNHNS, SASEGT. CDR3 size: 13 residues. The junction had 3 bases not matched to a gene; V was cut back by 8 bases and J by 5 bases.

Written as DNA, the CDR3 is TGTGCCAGCCGGGGACTAGTAGGTGAGACCCAGTACTTC. Residues: CASRGLVGETQYF. The rearrangement uses TRBV7-9 and TRBJ2-5, with 8 bases identical to TRBD2. Germline lookup yields CDR1 SEHNR and CDR2 FQNEAQ (reference sequence). The CDR3 is 13 amino acids. J gave up 5 bases and V 8 bases, and 7 bases lay outside the gene matches.

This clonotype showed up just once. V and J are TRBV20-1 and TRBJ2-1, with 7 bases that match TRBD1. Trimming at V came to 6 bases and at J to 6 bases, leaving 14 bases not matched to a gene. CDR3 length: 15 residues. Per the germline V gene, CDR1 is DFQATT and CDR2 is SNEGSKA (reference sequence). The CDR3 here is CSAPRWTGVTNEQFF. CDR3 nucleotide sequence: TGCAGTGCCCCCCGATGGACAGGTGTCACCAATGAGCAGTTCTTC.

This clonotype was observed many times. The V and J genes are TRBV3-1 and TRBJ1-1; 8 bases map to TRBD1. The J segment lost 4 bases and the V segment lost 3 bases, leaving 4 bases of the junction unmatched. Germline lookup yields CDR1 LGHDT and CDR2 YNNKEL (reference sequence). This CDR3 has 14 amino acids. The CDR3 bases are TGTGCCAGCAGCCAGGCAGGGGGCCTCACTGAAGCTTTCTTT. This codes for CASSQAGGLTEAFF.

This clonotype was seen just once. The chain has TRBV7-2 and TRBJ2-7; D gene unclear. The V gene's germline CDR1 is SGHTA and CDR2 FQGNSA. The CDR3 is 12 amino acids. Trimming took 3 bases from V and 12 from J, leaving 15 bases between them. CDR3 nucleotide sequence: TGTGCCAGCAGCTTGGCTGACTCCGCCGGGTACTTC. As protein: CASSLADSAGYF.

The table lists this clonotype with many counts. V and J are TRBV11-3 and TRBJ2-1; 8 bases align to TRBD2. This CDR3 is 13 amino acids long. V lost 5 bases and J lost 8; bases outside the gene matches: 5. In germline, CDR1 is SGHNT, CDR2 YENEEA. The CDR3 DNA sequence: TGTGCCAGCAGCCTCGGACTAGCATATGAGCAGTTCTTC. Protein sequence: CASSLGLAYEQFF.

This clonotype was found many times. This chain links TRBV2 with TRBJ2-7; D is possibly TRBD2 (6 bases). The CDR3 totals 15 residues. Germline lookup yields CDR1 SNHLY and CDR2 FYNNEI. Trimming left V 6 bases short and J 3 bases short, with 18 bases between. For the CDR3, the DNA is TGTGCCAGCAGCGGGACTCCTAATGATTACTACGAGCAGTACTTC. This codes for CASSGTPNDYYEQYF.

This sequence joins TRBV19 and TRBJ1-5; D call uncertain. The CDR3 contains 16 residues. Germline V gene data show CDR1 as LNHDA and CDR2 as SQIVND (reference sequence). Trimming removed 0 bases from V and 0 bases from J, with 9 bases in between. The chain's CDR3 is CASSIDHQYSNQPQHF. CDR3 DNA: TGTGCCAGTAGTATAGATCACCAATATAGCAATCAGCCCCAGCATTTT.

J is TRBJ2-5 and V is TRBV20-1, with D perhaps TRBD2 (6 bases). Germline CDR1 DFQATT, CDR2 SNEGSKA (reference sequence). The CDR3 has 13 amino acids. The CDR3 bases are TGCAGCTTAGGACCGGGGGAGATGGAGACCCAGTACTTC. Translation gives CSLGPGEMETQYF.

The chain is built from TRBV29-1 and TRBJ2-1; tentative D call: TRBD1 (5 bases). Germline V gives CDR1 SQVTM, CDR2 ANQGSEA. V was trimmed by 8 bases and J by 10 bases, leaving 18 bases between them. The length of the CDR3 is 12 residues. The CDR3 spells CSFKGVTGEQFF. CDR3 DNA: TGCAGCTTTAAAGGGGTGACTGGGGAGCAGTTCTTC.

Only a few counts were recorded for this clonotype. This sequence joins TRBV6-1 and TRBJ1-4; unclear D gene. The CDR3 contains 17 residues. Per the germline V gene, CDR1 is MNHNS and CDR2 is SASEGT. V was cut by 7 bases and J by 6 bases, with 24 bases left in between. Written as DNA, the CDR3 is TGTGCCAGCACTCGCCGCCCCCGGTCGGTTGACGATGAAAAACTGTTTTTT. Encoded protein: CASTRRPRSVDDEKLFF.